The 25 T cell receptor beta chains in this list originate from one sample, sequenced in a study of CD8+ T cells in alopecia areata. Isolated RNA was reverse transcribed into cDNA used as the sequencing template. Assay used: immunoSEQ multiplex PCR; TCRdb lists only in-frame clones, some missing. The sample consists of 110,000 to 150,000 clones, 62% of them appearing once. What was sequenced was CD8+ T cells sorted from blood. These receptors came from a human donor in good health.

This clone was picked up one time. The rearrangement links TRBV5-6 to TRBJ2-7, with unresolved D. In germline, CDR1 is SGHDT, CDR2 YYEEEE. The CDR3 covers 17 residues. Trimming cost V 0 bases and J 3 bases, with 19 bases left between them. In DNA form, the CDR3 reads TGTGCCAGCAGCTTGGACGGTATGGGTTTACGTATCTACGAGCAGTACTTC. Protein sequence: CASSLDGMGLRIYEQYF.

V gene TRBV7-9 combines with J gene TRBJ2-2; D is uncertain. The CDR3 is made up of 12 amino acids. Germline CDR1 reads SEHNR; CDR2 reads FQNEAQ (reference sequence). Between the trimmed V and J ends, which lost 4 bases and 7 bases, there was a span of 7 bases. CDR3 sequence: CASSSYGGELFF. The CDR3 region has the DNA TGTGCCAGCAGCTCCTATGGCGGGGAGCTGTTTTTT.

This clone has just a few counts. The rearrangement uses TRBV27 and TRBJ1-2; a weak D match, TRBD1 (6 bases). V was clipped by 3 bases and J by 4 bases, with 9 bases between them. This CDR3 comprises 13 residues. Germline V gene lookup returns CDR1 MNHEY and CDR2 SMNVEV (reference sequence). The CDR3 DNA reads TGTGCCAGCAGTTTGGCCAGGGGCTATGGCTACACCTTC. Translated: CASSLARGYGYTF.

The genes are TRBV27 and TRBJ1-2; 8 bases line up with TRBD1. This CDR3 has 14 amino acids. The V gene end was trimmed by 7 bases and the J gene end by 6 bases; junction bases not matched to a gene: 10. Germline V lookup: CDR1 MNHEY, CDR2 SMNVEV (reference sequence). This CDR3 reads CASTSRTGLDGYTF. The CDR3 DNA reads TGTGCCAGCACTTCTAGGACAGGGCTGGATGGCTACACCTTC.

A few counts support this clone. The chain recombines TRBV29-1 with TRBJ2-1, with D tentatively TRBD1 (6 bases). Germline-derived CDR1 and CDR2 are SQVTM and ANQGSEA. Between the trimmed V and J ends, which lost 7 bases and 9 bases, there was a span of 13 bases. CDR3 size: 11 residues. The CDR3 region is CSEYRDGEQFF. The CDR3, as DNA: TGCAGCGAATACAGGGACGGTGAGCAGTTCTTC.

This clone was seen a few times. The V and J genes are TRBV18 and TRBJ1-1; perhaps TRBD1 as D (6 bases). CDR1 KGHSH and CDR2 LQKENI come from the germline V gene. The CDR3 is made up of 12 amino acids. V was shortened by 3 bases and J by 8 bases, with 10 bases between the two germline ends. CDR3 loop: CASSPGGLEAFF. The CDR3 nucleotides are TGTGCCAGCTCACCCGGGGGGCTGGAAGCTTTCTTT.

The chain recombines TRBV9 with TRBJ1-2; D is uncertain. Trimming stripped 3 bases from V and 8 bases from J, with 11 bases between. Germline loops: CDR1 SGDLS, CDR2 YYNGEE. The CDR3 sequence is 12 residues long. The CDR3 nucleotides read TGTGCCAGCAGCGCCGGACCTCAAGGCTACACCTTC. Protein product: CASSAGPQGYTF.

This chain joins TRBV28 and TRBJ2-7, with 9 bases fitting TRBD1. CDR1 and CDR2 (germline): MDHEN, SYDVKM. V dropped 6 bases and J dropped 0; count of bases not matched to a gene: 9. This CDR3 spans 16 amino acids. CDR3 DNA: TGTGCCAGCAGGTCCCTACAGGGGGCAAGCTCCTACGAGCAGTACTTC. Its protein is CASRSLQGASSYEQYF.

The chain joins TRBV4-1 to TRBJ2-7; TRBD2 aligns across 7 bases. The V segment lost 0 bases and the J segment 4 bases; nucleotides outside the gene matches: 6. The germline CDR1 and CDR2 sequences are MGHRA and YSYEKL. There are 15 residues in the CDR3. CDR3 region: CASSQDSAGRYEQYF. The DNA of the CDR3 is TGCGCCAGCAGCCAAGATTCAGCGGGAAGGTACGAGCAGTACTTC.

The chain employs TRBV27 and TRBJ1-1, with D possibly matching TRBD1 (5 bases). Trimming shortened V by 10 bases and J by 1 base, and 16 bases separated the two germline ends. CDR1 and CDR2 from the germline V gene are MNHEY and SMNVEV (reference sequence). The CDR3 length is 14 residues. CDR3 in DNA: TGTGCCACCGCCTTAACGGGGGGGAACACTGAAGCTTTCTTT. Translation gives CATALTGGNTEAFF.

The chain joins TRBV11-2 to TRBJ2-1, with D unresolved. CDR1 and CDR2 (germline): SGHAT, FQNNGV. The V gene lost 3 bases and the J gene lost 9 bases, with 6 bases spanning the gap. The CDR3 consists of 11 residues. In DNA, the CDR3 is TGTGCCAGCAGCTTCGACCCTGAGCAGTTCTTC. Its translation: CASSFDPEQFF.

The rearrangement uses TRBV5-6 and TRBJ1-1; weak D call: TRBD1 (6 bases). CDR1 and CDR2 (germline): SGHDT, YYEEEE. The CDR3 spans 15 residues. V was trimmed by 0 bases and J by 0 bases, leaving 9 bases between them. The CDR3 nucleotides are TGTGCCAGCAGCTTGGTGCGGGGGCTGAACACTGAAGCTTTCTTT. It is translated as CASSLVRGLNTEAFF. Filled out from reference TRBV5-6 and TRBJ1-1, the complete variable domain reads DAGVTQSPTHLIKTRGQQVTLRCSPKSGHDTVSWYQQALGQGPQFIFQYYEEEERQRGNFPDRFSGHQFPNYSSELNVNALLLGDSALYLCASSLVRGLNTEAFFGQGTRLTVV.

The genes are TRBV5-1 and TRBJ2-1; 11 bases map to TRBD2. This CDR3 spans 17 amino acids. Germline V CDR1 and CDR2: SGHRS, YFSETQ. J gave up 1 base and V 2 bases, and 5 bases lay outside the gene matches. As DNA, the CDR3 is TGCGCCAGCAGCTTCACTAGCGGGAGCGGATCCTACAATGAGCAGTTCTTC. It yields the protein CASSFTSGSGSYNEQFF. Using reference TRBV5-1 and TRBJ2-1 for the parts outside the CDR3, the full variable domain is KAGVTQTPRYLIKTRGQQVTLSCSPISGHRSVSWYQQTPGQGLQFLFEYFSETQRNKGNFPGRFSGRQFSNSRSEMNVSTLELGDSALYLCASSFTSGSGSYNEQFFGPGTRLTVL.

The rearrangement joins TRBV9 to TRBJ1-1; 7 bases align to TRBD1. CDR3 length equals 13 residues. Trimming took 2 bases from V and 7 from J; bases not matched to a gene: 5. Germline loops: CDR1 SGDLS, CDR2 YYNGEE. The chain's CDR3 is CASSVSGTDEAFF. CDR3 DNA sequence: TGTGCCAGCAGCGTCTCCGGGACAGATGAAGCTTTCTTT.

This sequence joins TRBV29-1 and TRBJ2-7; 7 positions agree with TRBD2. Losses at the gene ends were 7 bases for V and 3 bases for J; bases not matched to a gene: 9. Per the germline V gene, CDR1 is SQVTM and CDR2 is ANQGSEA. The CDR3 totals 13 residues. CDR3: CSAEGGSIYEQYF. DNA for the CDR3: TGCAGCGCCGAAGGCGGGAGTATCTACGAGCAGTACTTC.

This clone came up once. V and J are TRBV11-2 and TRBJ2-1; the D is unclear. This CDR3 comprises 14 residues. Trimming left V 0 bases short and J 13 bases short, with 16 bases between. Germline lookup yields CDR1 SGHAT and CDR2 FQNNGV. CDR3: CASSLDLAFSIQFF. CDR3 in DNA: TGTGCCAGCAGCTTAGATTTGGCCTTTAGCATCCAGTTCTTC.

This chain uses TRBV4-1 with TRBJ1-5; D is unclear. This CDR3 has 15 residues. Per the germline V gene, CDR1 is MGHRA and CDR2 is YSYEKL. V was pared by 0 bases and J by 5 bases, with 11 bases between. The CDR3 spells CASSQDMGSYQPQHF. DNA for the CDR3: TGCGCCAGCAGCCAAGATATGGGCAGTTATCAGCCCCAGCATTTT.

V gene TRBV2 combines with J gene TRBJ1-5, with TRBD1 matching 9 bases. Trimming cost V 5 bases and J 0 bases; bases outside gene matches: 8. Germline V CDR1 and CDR2: SNHLY, FYNNEI. CDR3 length: 17 amino acids. Here the CDR3 DNA reads TGTGCCAGCAGTTACTCTGGGGGACAGGGTAGCAATCAGCCCCAGCATTTT. Its protein product is CASSYSGGQGSNQPQHF. Full variable domain (outside the CDR3, taken from reference TRBV2 and TRBJ1-5): EPEVTQTPSHQVTQMGQEVILRCVPISNHLYFYWYRQILGQKVEFLVSFYNNEISEKSEIFDDQFSVERPDGSNFTLKIRSTKLEDSAMYFCASSYSGGQGSNQPQHFGDGTRLSIL.

The chain recombines TRBV5-6 with TRBJ2-2; tentative D call: TRBD1 (5 bases). CDR1 is SGHDT, CDR2 YYEEEE, per germline. V was cut by 4 bases and J by 6 bases, with 13 bases left in between. There are 14 residues in the CDR3. The CDR3 nucleotides read TGTGCCAGCAGCCTCCAAGACAGTGCCGGGGAGCTGTTTTTT. Translating gives CASSLQDSAGELFF.

The CDR3: CSVEGQEGTGELFF. In DNA, the CDR3 is TGCAGCGTTGAGGGACAGGAGGGAACCGGGGAGCTGTTTTTT. This rearrangement joins TRBV29-1 to TRBJ2-2, with 8 bases fitting TRBD1. From germline, CDR1 is SQVTM and CDR2 ANQGSEA. This CDR3 has 14 amino acids. V shed 3 bases and J 5 bases; nucleotides not matched to a gene: 5.

The genes are TRBV29-1 and TRBJ2-7, with 11 bases matching TRBD2. Per germline, CDR1 SQVTM and CDR2 ANQGSEA. V shed 7 bases, J shed 3 bases, and the junction held 11 bases outside the gene matches. The CDR3 is 15 residues long. CDR3 DNA: TGCAGCGCCTTCTCCGGGACTAGCGGTTTCTACGAGCAGTACTTC. It specifies CSAFSGTSGFYEQYF.

The rearrangement uses TRBV5-6 and TRBJ2-7; possible D gene TRBD1, 6 bases. Per the germline V gene, CDR1 is SGHDT and CDR2 is YYEEEE. This CDR3 spans 15 amino acids. V was pared by 4 bases and J by 3 bases, with 17 bases between. In DNA form, the CDR3 reads TGTGCCAGCAGCCTAGACAGGAGGCCGGGCTACGAGCAGTACTTC. It is translated as CASSLDRRPGYEQYF.

V gene TRBV27 combines with J gene TRBJ2-6, with D hard to call. Trimming took off 6 bases at V and 0 bases at J, with 3 bases between the two ends. The CDR3 is 13 amino acids. Germline V lookup: CDR1 MNHEY, CDR2 SMNVEV (reference sequence). In DNA, the CDR3 is TGTGCCAGCAGGATCTCTGGGGCCAACGTCCTGACTTTC. It yields the protein CASRISGANVLTF.

V is TRBV27 and J is TRBJ1-2; a weak D match, TRBD1 (6 bases). Trimming left V 5 bases short and J 5 bases short, with 24 bases between. The CDR3 is 17 residues long. Looked up from germline, CDR1 is MNHEY and CDR2 is SMNVEV (reference sequence). The CDR3 loop reads CASSAGTTPLGLYGYTF. Written as DNA, the CDR3 is TGTGCCAGCAGTGCCGGGACAACGCCTTTGGGCCTATATGGCTACACCTTC.

This clone was recorded a few times. This sequence joins TRBV11-2 and TRBJ2-5, with a weak D call TRBD1 (6 bases). Trimming shortened V by 3 bases and J by 0 bases, and 11 bases separated the two germline ends. CDR1 is SGHAT, CDR2 FQNNGV, per germline. There are 15 residues in the CDR3. CDR3 loop: CASSLGALNQETQYF. In DNA, the CDR3 is TGTGCCAGCAGCTTGGGGGCATTGAACCAAGAGACCCAGTACTTC.